A selection of T cell receptor beta chains follows, all from one sample in a study of cytomegalovirus exposure and HLA in healthy donors. TCRdb's copy holds only in-frame clones and misses some; the assay was immunoSEQ multiplex PCR. The table has 220,000 or so clones, around four fifths seen once. The sequencing input was PBMCs. Source of these receptors: a woman aged 18-30 years in good health and CMV-seronegative. Both conserved end residues are part of each CDR3. D genes are given only for firm matches.

d_call,v_call,cdr3_length,cdr3_aa
-,TRBV5-6,15,CASSLGGGNQETQYF
TRBD1,TRBV5-1,14,CASSWRTGGETQYF
TRBD1,TRBV25-1,18,CASSEFGGQGQANYGYTF
TRBD2,TRBV13,19,CASSFVTGREGSSYNEQFF
-,TRBV6-5,15,CASSYRDIPASPLHF
-,TRBV27,15,CASSLSGDWRPSQFF
-,TRBV5-6,16,CASSSGTSFLDYGYTF
TRBD1,TRBV2,16,CASSSADRATNEKLFF
-,TRBV2,13,CASRAWPGDTIYF
-,TRBV4-1,14,CASSPGRGRNTQYF
-,TRBV27,16,CASSLIRPGQQETQYF
TRBD1,TRBV2,15,CASGELGRGQETQYF
-,TRBV6-5,13,CASSLGANYGYTF
TRBD1,TRBV14,13,CASSQAGTGGPSF
-,TRBV5-5,13,CASSFVPGGEQFF